The sample holds a few counts of the clone carrying this T cell receptor (beta chain). Antigen specificity is unknown. The J segment lost 5 bases and the V segment lost 4 bases, leaving 6 bases of the junction unmatched. The CDR3 spans 14 residues. Per the germline V gene, CDR1 is SGHRS and CDR2 is YFSETQ. All of the isolated RNA was reverse transcribed, so expressed TCRB transcripts were sequenced. Using immunoSEQ multiplex PCR, the repertoire was profiled, and TCRdb retains in-frame clones only, with some absent. This repertoire shows under 150,000 clones, 6.9% found once; its top ten account for more than 1.1%. These data originate in a study of beta chain features in type 1 diabetes. Findings and caveats of the study: In all four CD4+ subsets, TCRB CDR3 length was significantly, moderately reduced in type 1 diabetes. In comparison with healthy donors, patients had naive, central memory and Treg TCRB repertoires that appeared more similar.

A single heparinised blood sample, averaging about 120 mL, was obtained per donor. Purity of each sorted population was above 95%. Sequencing input: central memory CD4+ T cells from blood. This chain links TRBV5-1 with TRBJ2-1; 7 nucleotides align to TRBD1. This receptor was obtained from a woman in her 30s in good health. The CDR3 DNA follows: TGCGCCAGCAGCCGACAGGGTATAGACAATGAGCAGTTCTTC. It translates to CASSRQGIDNEQFF.